The following is a TCR beta chain sequence with its context. The sample belongs to a study of blood T cell repertoires in COVID-19. The overall study: The United States, Italy and Spain supplied acute and convalescent COVID-19 samples.

Sequenced by immunoSEQ multiplex PCR; TCRdb stores in-frame clones only, minus some. The data contain 12,000 to 15,000 clones, 75% to 90% of them singletons. Germline lookup yields CDR1 MDHEN and CDR2 SYDVKM. The CDR3 consists of 12 residues. V dropped 6 bases and J dropped 7 bases, with 13 bases sitting between them. The sequence derives from a human donor in a cohort sampled during active COVID-19. The J gene is TRBJ2-7, the V gene TRBV28; unclear D gene. What was sequenced was peripheral blood. The CDR3 region has the DNA TGTGCCAGCAGCCTCCTAAGCGCTGAGCAGTACTTC. This sequence encodes CASSLLSAEQYF.